The TCR beta chain under discussion was sequenced for a study of blood T cell repertoires in COVID-19. Germline CDR1 is SEHNR and CDR2 is FQNEAQ (reference sequence). The CDR3 runs 14 residues. Trimming pared 1 base from V and 0 bases from J, leaving 6 bases between. Profiled with immunoSEQ multiplex PCR; TCRdb holds only in-frame clones, not every one. The sample contains 75,000 to 100,000 clones, over 70% of which appear only once. The sequence derives from a man between 65 and 85 years old with acute or convalescent COVID-19. The material sequenced was peripheral blood. V and J are TRBV7-9 and TRBJ1-1; possibly TRBD1 for D (6 bases). CDR3 DNA: TGTGCCAGCAGCTTAGAGGGGGTGAACACTGAAGCTTTCTTT. Translation: CASSLEGVNTEAFF.